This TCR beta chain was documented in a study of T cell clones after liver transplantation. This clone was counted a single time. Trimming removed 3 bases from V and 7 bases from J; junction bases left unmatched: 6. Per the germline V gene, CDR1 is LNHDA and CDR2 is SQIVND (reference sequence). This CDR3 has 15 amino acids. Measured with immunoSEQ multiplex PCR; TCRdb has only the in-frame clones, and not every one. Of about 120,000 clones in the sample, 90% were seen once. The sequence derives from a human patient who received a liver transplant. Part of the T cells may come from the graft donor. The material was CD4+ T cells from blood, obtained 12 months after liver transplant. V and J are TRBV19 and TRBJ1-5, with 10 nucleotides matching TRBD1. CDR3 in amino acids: CASSIKGTGEQPQHF. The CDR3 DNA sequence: TGTGCCAGTAGTATTAAAGGGACAGGGGAACAGCCCCAGCATTTT.